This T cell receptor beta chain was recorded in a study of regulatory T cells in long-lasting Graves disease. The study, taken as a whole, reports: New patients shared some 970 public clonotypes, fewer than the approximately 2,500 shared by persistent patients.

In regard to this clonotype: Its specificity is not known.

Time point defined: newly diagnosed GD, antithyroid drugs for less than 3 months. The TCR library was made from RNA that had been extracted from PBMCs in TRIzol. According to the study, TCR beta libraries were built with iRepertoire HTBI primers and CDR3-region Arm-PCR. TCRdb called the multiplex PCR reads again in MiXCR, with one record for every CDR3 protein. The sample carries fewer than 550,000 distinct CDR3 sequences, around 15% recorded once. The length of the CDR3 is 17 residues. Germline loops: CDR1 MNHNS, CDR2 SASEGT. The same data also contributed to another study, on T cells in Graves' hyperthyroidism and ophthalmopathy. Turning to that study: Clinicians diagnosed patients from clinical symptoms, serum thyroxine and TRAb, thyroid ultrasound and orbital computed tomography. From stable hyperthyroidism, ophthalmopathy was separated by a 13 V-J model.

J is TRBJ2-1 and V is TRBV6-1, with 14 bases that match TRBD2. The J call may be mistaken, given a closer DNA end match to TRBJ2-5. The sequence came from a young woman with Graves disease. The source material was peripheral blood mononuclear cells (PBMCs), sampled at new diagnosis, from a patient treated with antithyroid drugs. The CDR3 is CASSSGLAGVVQETQYF. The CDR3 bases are TGTGCCAGCAGCTCGGGACTAGCGGGAGTGGTCCAAGAGACCCAGTACTTC.